Each of the 28 T cell receptor beta chains below was sequenced from the same sample in a study of T cells in tuberculosis. Assay: immunoSEQ multiplex PCR; the TCRdb copy retains only in-frame clones and omits some. Of tens of thousands of clones detected, less than 97% appear once; the ten largest clones hold 2.4%. The specimen sequenced was PBMCs. These receptors were taken from a donor under 30 with latent tuberculosis or without tuberculosis infection.

The table lists this clone with a count of one. No DNA is shown, since the ends of the CDR3 on it are uncertain; the CDR3 is the one TCRdb lists. The chain carries TRBV18 and TRBJ2-1; the table's D call TRBD1 went unverified against the DNA. Looked up from germline, CDR1 is KGHSH and CDR2 is LQKENI. The CDR3 sequence runs 19 residues, both termini included. The chain's CDR3 is CASSPWTGTMSSSSGQKFF.

The J gene is TRBJ2-5, the V gene TRBV4-2; 9 bases fit TRBD1. Per the germline V gene, CDR1 is LGHNA and CDR2 is YNFKEQ. The CDR3 has 14 residues. Germline trimming cut 4 bases from V and 5 bases from J; bases unmatched to any gene: 5. CDR3 in amino acids: CASSREQGAETQYF. CDR3 nucleotide sequence: TGTGCCAGCAGCCGAGAACAGGGGGCCGAGACCCAGTACTTC.

This rearrangement joins TRBV2 to TRBJ2-5; 9 positions match TRBD2. The junction had 5 bases not matched to a gene; V was cut back by 4 bases and J by 5 bases. Germline assignment: CDR1 SNHLY and CDR2 FYNNEI. The CDR3 runs to 14 residues. The CDR3: CASSVAGARETQYF. In DNA, the CDR3 is TGTGCCAGCAGTGTAGCGGGGGCCCGGGAGACCCAGTACTTC.

This clone was seen only once. The rearrangement uses TRBV27 and TRBJ2-5; 7 bases align to TRBD1. Germline CDR1 MNHEY, CDR2 SMNVEV (reference sequence). CDR3 length: 12 amino acids. The V and J ends lost 3 bases and 9 bases, in that order; junction bases with no gene match: 4. CDR3 sequence: CASSLTGQAQYF. The DNA for the CDR3 is TGTGCCAGCAGTTTGACAGGGCAGGCCCAGTACTTC.

The chain has TRBV5-4 and TRBJ2-4, with D possibly matching TRBD1 (6 bases). This CDR3 spans 17 amino acids. Germline CDR1 SGHNT, CDR2 YYREEE (reference sequence). V lost 4 bases, J lost 2 bases, and 19 bases lay in between. The CDR3 here is CASSRSGTSRSKNIQYF. The CDR3 DNA reads as TGTGCCAGCAGCCGATCCGGGACATCCCGCTCCAAAAACATTCAGTACTTC.

The rearrangement joins TRBV30 to TRBJ1-1, with 8 bases matching TRBD1. The CDR3 is 16 amino acids. V lost 3 bases, J lost 1 base, and 10 bases stayed unmatched. Per germline, CDR1 GTSNPN and CDR2 SVGIG (reference sequence). DNA of the CDR3: TGTGCCTGGAGGAGGCGCGGGGACAGGCCGAACACTGAAGCTTTCTTT. It yields the protein CAWRRRGDRPNTEAFF. Full variable domain (rest looked up from reference TRBV30 and TRBJ1-1): SQTIHQWPATLVQPVGSPLSLECTVEGTSNPNLYWYRQAAGRGLQLLFYSVGIGQISSEVPQNLSASRPQDRQFILSSKKLLLSDSGFYLCAWRRRGDRPNTEAFFGQGTRLTVV.

V and J are TRBV27 and TRBJ2-1; D is perhaps TRBD2 (5 bases). The CDR3 runs 15 residues. The ends were cut back, 7 bases at V and 0 bases at J, with 13 bases in the middle. CDR1 MNHEY and CDR2 SMNVEV come from the germline V gene (reference sequence). The CDR3 reads CASNQMGSSYNEQFF. The CDR3 coding sequence is TGTGCCAGCAACCAAATGGGGAGCTCCTACAATGAGCAGTTCTTC.

Only one count was recorded for this clone. V is TRBV4-1 and J is TRBJ1-1; the D gene is possibly TRBD1 (6 bases). The CDR3 runs to 14 residues. Germline V gives CDR1 MGHRA, CDR2 YSYEKL. The V and J ends lost 4 bases and 3 bases respectively, with 12 bases between them. The CDR3 is CASSRGQRDTEAFF. The CDR3 DNA sequence: TGCGCCAGCAGCCGAGGACAGAGGGACACTGAAGCTTTCTTT.

The chain links TRBV29-1 to TRBJ2-2, with TRBD1 matching over 7 bases. Germline V gene sequence: CDR1 SQVTM, CDR2 ANQGSEA. The CDR3 has 14 amino acids. V shed 6 bases, J shed 1 base, and the junction held 5 bases outside the gene matches. CDR3 sequence (DNA): TGCAGCGTCGCCACAGGGGTGAACACCGGGGAGCTGTTTTTT. Its protein is CSVATGVNTGELFF.

The rearrangement links TRBV7-9 to TRBJ2-7, with a tentative D call TRBD1 (5 bases). Germline V gene sequence: CDR1 SEHNR, CDR2 FQNEAQ (reference sequence). The germline V and J ends were trimmed by 5 bases and 5 bases, with 16 bases remaining between them. This CDR3 comprises 14 residues. The CDR3 nucleotides are TGTGCCAGCAGCGAGACAGCTACCTTTGACGAGCAGTACTTC. Its translation: CASSETATFDEQYF.

The chain has TRBV7-9 and TRBJ2-4; 7 bases fit TRBD1. Germline V gene data show CDR1 as SEHNR and CDR2 as FQNEAQ (reference sequence). The CDR3 extends over 12 amino acids. The ends lost 4 bases at V and 8 bases at J; junction bases unmatched: 2. The CDR3 DNA is TGTGCCAGCAGCTCACAGGGGTACATTCAGTACTTC. Amino acids: CASSSQGYIQYF.

V and J are TRBV19 and TRBJ2-3; TRBD2 is a possible D gene (5 bases). CDR3 length equals 15 residues. Germline loops: CDR1 LNHDA, CDR2 SQIVND (reference sequence). Between the trimmed V and J ends, which lost 0 bases and 8 bases, there was a span of 15 bases. The CDR3 DNA sequence: TGTGCCAGTAGTATAGATAAAGGGCCCCGGGGTACGCAGTATTTT. Amino acid sequence: CASSIDKGPRGTQYF.

The chain carries TRBV5-1 and TRBJ2-1; a weak D match, TRBD1 (6 bases). The V end was cut by 6 bases, the J end by 0 bases, with 13 bases between. Per the germline V gene, CDR1 is SGHRS and CDR2 is YFSETQ. The CDR3 consists of 15 residues. CDR3: CASKGRGNSYNEQFF. CDR3 nucleotides: TGCGCCAGCAAGGGTAGGGGGAACTCCTACAATGAGCAGTTCTTC. Together with reference TRBV5-1 and TRBJ2-1, the CDR3 gives the full variable domain: KAGVTQTPRYLIKTRGQQVTLSCSPISGHRSVSWYQQTPGQGLQFLFEYFSETQRNKGNFPGRFSGRQFSNSRSEMNVSTLELGDSALYLCASKGRGNSYNEQFFGPGTRLTVL.

The chain recombines TRBV27 with TRBJ2-1; 7 nucleotides line up with TRBD1. Trimming took 3 bases from V and 7 from J; bases not matched to a gene: 9. This CDR3 is built from 15 residues. CDR1 is MNHEY and CDR2 is SMNVEV in the germline V gene (reference sequence). As DNA, the CDR3 is TGTGCCAGCAGTTTCTATCGTCTACAGGGGAATGAGCAGTTCTTC. It translates to CASSFYRLQGNEQFF.

This clone was picked up one time. This chain links TRBV6-1 with TRBJ2-2, with D perhaps matching TRBD1 (5 bases). Germline V gene data show CDR1 as MNHNS and CDR2 as SASEGT. The CDR3 runs to 15 residues. V dropped 3 bases and J dropped 5 bases, with 13 bases sitting between them. The CDR3 DNA reads TGTGCCAGCAGTGAGCTTGGGGCGAGAACCGGGGAGCTGTTTTTT. Translating it yields CASSELGARTGELFF.

This chain uses TRBV11-2 with TRBJ1-1, with 8 bases lining up with TRBD1. Germline CDR1 SGHAT, CDR2 FQNNGV. The CDR3 length is 15 residues. After removal of 5 bases from V and 4 bases from J, the junction contained 9 bases not matched to a gene. The CDR3 DNA follows: TGTGCCAGCAGCCGTACAGGGGGGCGAGGCACTGAAGCTTTCTTT. Translating gives CASSRTGGRGTEAFF.

The chain carries TRBV18 and TRBJ2-7, with TRBD1 identical over 9 bases. Germline CDR1 is KGHSH and CDR2 is LQKENI. The junction had 6 bases not matched to a gene; V was cut back by 5 bases and J by 4 bases. This CDR3 has 14 amino acids. CDR3: CASSTDRGKYEQYF. Written as DNA, the CDR3 is TGTGCCAGCTCAACGGACAGGGGAAAGTACGAGCAGTACTTC.

This clone has just one count. The J gene is TRBJ2-7, the V gene TRBV27; 9 positions agree with TRBD2. Germline lookup yields CDR1 MNHEY and CDR2 SMNVEV (reference sequence). The CDR3 has 15 residues. Unmatched junction bases numbered 7, after V lost 0 bases and J lost 7 bases. DNA of the CDR3: TGTGCCAGCAGTTTATCGGCTAGCGGGACTCGGGAGCAGTACTTC. Its protein is CASSLSASGTREQYF.

The chain is built from TRBV29-1 and TRBJ1-1, with 9 positions matching TRBD1. Trimming cost V 7 bases and J 1 base; bases outside gene matches: 4. The CDR3 totals 13 residues. CDR1 SQVTM and CDR2 ANQGSEA come from the germline V gene. As DNA, the CDR3 is TGCAGCGCTGTGGGACAGGGGAACACTGAAGCTTTCTTT. Its translation is CSAVGQGNTEAFF.

V and J are TRBV7-2 and TRBJ2-1; unclear D gene. CDR3 length: 13 amino acids. CDR1 SGHTA and CDR2 FQGNSA come from the germline V gene. V was trimmed by 11 bases and J by 0 bases, leaving 11 bases between them. CDR3 sequence (DNA): TGTGCCGCGGCCCCAAGCTCCTACAATGAGCAGTTCTTC. Protein: CAAAPSSYNEQFF.

The chain combines TRBV10-2 with TRBJ2-7; 11 bases align to TRBD2. V dropped 7 bases and J dropped 4; count of bases not matched to a gene: 6. This CDR3 region has 14 residues. The germline V gene has CDR1 WSHSY and CDR2 SAAADI. The chain's CDR3 is CASKLAGDGYEQYF. The CDR3 DNA reads TGCGCCAGCAAACTAGCGGGAGACGGTTACGAGCAGTACTTC.

V usage is TRBV2 and J usage is TRBJ1-5, with D tentatively TRBD1 (5 bases). V was cut by 2 bases and J by 5 bases, with 7 bases left in between. Germline values: CDR1 SNHLY, CDR2 FYNNEI. The CDR3 totals 13 residues. The CDR3 loop reads CASSEQGYQPQHF. DNA of the CDR3: TGTGCCAGCAGTGAACAGGGATATCAGCCCCAGCATTTT.

The chain couples TRBV15 to TRBJ1-2; D remains unclear. CDR3 length: 15 amino acids. The germline V and J ends were trimmed by 0 bases and 4 bases, with 12 bases remaining between them. The germline V gene encodes CDR1 LNHNV and CDR2 YYDKDF (reference sequence). In DNA form, the CDR3 reads TGTGCCACCAGCAGAGATCCGGGTCTTGCCTATGGCTACACCTTC. This codes for CATSRDPGLAYGYTF.

V gene TRBV11-3 combines with J gene TRBJ2-1, with 11 bases that match TRBD2. The CDR3 has 18 residues. J was trimmed by 0 bases and V by 4 bases; bases with no gene match: 8. Germline lookup yields CDR1 SGHNT and CDR2 YENEEA. CDR3: CASSSGLAGHSSYNEQFF. The CDR3 bases are TGTGCCAGCAGCTCTGGACTAGCGGGTCATAGCTCCTACAATGAGCAGTTCTTC.

This clone was counted once. J is TRBJ2-1 and V is TRBV7-8, with 8 bases that match TRBD2. This CDR3 region has 19 residues. CDR1 SGHVS and CDR2 FQNEAQ come from the germline V gene. V dropped 1 base and J dropped 0; count of bases not matched to a gene: 11. The CDR3 protein is CASSLVPAGAGGSYNEQFF. DNA for the CDR3: TGTGCCAGCAGCTTAGTTCCAGCGGGAGCTGGGGGCTCCTACAATGAGCAGTTCTTC.

The chain recombines TRBV6-6 with TRBJ2-7; 7 bases align to TRBD1. The germline V gene encodes CDR1 MNHNY and CDR2 SVGAGI (reference sequence). V shed 0 bases, J shed 7 bases, and the junction held 12 bases outside the gene matches. This CDR3 is built from 16 residues. For the CDR3, the DNA is TGTGCCAGCAGTTACTCGGACCCCCGACAGGGCGGGGAGCAGTACTTC. Residues: CASSYSDPRQGGEQYF.

This chain joins TRBV18 and TRBJ1-3, with unresolved D. Per the germline V gene, CDR1 is KGHSH and CDR2 is LQKENI. V gave up 6 bases and J gave up 0 bases, with 12 bases separating them. The CDR3 covers 15 residues. The CDR3 DNA reads as TGTGCCAGCTCTCGCCTGGGCCTCTCTGGAAACACCATATATTTT. Encoded protein: CASSRLGLSGNTIYF.

CDR3 amino acids: CASSTDPGQSNEKLFF. The DNA for the CDR3 is TGTGCCAGCAGCACGGATCCGGGACAGAGTAATGAAAAACTGTTTTTT. The J gene is TRBJ1-4, the V gene TRBV5-6, with TRBD1 identical over 7 bases. Per germline, CDR1 SGHDT and CDR2 YYEEEE. This CDR3 region has 16 residues. J lost 4 bases, V lost 4 bases, and 10 bases had no gene match. Full variable domain (missing parts from reference TRBV5-6 and TRBJ1-4): DAGVTQSPTHLIKTRGQQVTLRCSPKSGHDTVSWYQQALGQGPQFIFQYYEEEERQRGNFPDRFSGHQFPNYSSELNVNALLLGDSALYLCASSTDPGQSNEKLFFGSGTQLSVL.